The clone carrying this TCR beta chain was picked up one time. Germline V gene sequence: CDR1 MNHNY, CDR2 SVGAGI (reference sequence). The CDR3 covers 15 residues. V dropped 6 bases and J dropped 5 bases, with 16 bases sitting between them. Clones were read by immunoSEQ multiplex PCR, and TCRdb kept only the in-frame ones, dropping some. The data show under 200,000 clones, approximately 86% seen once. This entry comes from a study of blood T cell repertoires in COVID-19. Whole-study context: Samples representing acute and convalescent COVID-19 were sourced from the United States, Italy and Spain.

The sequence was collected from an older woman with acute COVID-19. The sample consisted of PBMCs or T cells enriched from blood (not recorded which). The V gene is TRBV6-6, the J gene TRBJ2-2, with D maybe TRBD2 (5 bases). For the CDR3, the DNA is TGTGCCAGCAGCCCCCGGGAAACGAGGACCGGGGAGCTGTTTTTT. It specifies CASSPRETRTGELFF.